This T cell receptor beta chain was profiled in a study of chemoradiotherapy in HPV16-positive cancers. This table comes from immunoSEQ multiplex PCR, and its TCRdb copy is limited to in-frame clones, with some not included. The profile shows around 16,000 clones, about four fifths of them singletons. CDR1 and CDR2 from the germline V gene are SNHLY and FYNNEI. This CDR3 has 16 amino acids. The V end lost 5 bases, the J end lost 0 bases, and 17 bases lay between the germline ends. This chain joins TRBV2 and TRBJ2-7; D possibly corresponds to TRBD1 (5 bases). Sample collection occurred from a patient who underwent chemoradiotherapy. The TCR comes from a human donor with HPV-associated anogenital cancer. CDR3 protein: CASSPLGQGFSYEQYF. For the CDR3, the DNA is TGTGCCAGCAGTCCTCTCGGGCAGGGCTTCTCCTACGAGCAGTACTTC.